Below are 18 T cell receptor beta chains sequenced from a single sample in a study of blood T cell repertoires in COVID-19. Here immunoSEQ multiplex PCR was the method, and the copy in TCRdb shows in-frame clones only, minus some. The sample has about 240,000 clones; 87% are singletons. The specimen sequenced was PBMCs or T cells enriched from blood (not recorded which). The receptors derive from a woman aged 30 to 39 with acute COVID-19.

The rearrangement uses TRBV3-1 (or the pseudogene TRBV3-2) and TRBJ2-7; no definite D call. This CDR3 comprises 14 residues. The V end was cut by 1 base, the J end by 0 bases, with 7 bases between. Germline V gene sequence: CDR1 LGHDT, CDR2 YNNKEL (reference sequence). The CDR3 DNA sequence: TGTGCCAGCAGCCAAGTCGAGGCCTCCTACGAGCAGTACTTC. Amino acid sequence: CASSQVEASYEQYF.

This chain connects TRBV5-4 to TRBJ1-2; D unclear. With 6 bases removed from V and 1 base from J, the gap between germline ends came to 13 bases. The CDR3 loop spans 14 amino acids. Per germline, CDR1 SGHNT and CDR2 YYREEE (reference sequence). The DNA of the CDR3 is TGTGCCAGCACGACCTATCGGGGTAACTATGGCTACACCTTC. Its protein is CASTTYRGNYGYTF.

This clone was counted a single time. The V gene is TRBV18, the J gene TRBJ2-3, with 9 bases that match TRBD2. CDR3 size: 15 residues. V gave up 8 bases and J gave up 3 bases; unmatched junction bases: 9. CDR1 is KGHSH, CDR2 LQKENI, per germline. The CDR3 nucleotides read TGTGCCAGCGCCTCCCGCGGGGGGGCGACAGATACGCAGTATTTT. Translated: CASASRGGATDTQYF.

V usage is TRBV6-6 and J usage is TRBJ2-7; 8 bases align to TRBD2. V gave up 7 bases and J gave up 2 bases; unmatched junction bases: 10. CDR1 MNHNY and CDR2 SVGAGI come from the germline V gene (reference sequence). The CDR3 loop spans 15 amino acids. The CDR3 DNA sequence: TGTGCCAGCAAACCGGGGGGGAGACTGACCTACGAGCAGTACTTC. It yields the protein CASKPGGRLTYEQYF.

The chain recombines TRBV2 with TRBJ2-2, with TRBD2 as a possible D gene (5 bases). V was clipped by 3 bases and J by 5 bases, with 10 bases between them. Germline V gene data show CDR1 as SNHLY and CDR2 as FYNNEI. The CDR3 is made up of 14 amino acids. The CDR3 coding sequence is TGTGCCAGCAGTGAGGGGTCGGGGACCGGGGAGCTGTTTTTT. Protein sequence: CASSEGSGTGELFF.

CDR3 amino acids: CASSRDRANTEAFF. Written as DNA, the CDR3 is TGTGCCAGCAGTCGGGACAGGGCGAACACTGAAGCTTTCTTT. The gene calls are TRBV6-5 and TRBJ1-1; 9 nucleotides match TRBD1. After removal of 5 bases from V and 1 base from J, the junction contained 2 bases not matched to a gene. This CDR3 region has 14 residues. Germline CDR1 reads MNHEY; CDR2 reads SVGAGI.

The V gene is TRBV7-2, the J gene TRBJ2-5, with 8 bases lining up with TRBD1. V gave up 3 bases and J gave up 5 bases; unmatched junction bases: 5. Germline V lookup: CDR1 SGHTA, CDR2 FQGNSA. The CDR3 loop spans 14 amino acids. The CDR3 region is CASSFSTGGETQYF. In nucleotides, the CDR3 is TGTGCCAGCAGCTTTTCTACAGGGGGGGAGACCCAGTACTTC.

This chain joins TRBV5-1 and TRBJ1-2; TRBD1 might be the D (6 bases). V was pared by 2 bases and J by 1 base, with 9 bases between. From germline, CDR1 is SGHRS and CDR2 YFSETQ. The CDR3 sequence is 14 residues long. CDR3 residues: CASSFQGNNYGYTF. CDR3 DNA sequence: TGCGCCAGCAGCTTTCAGGGGAATAACTATGGCTACACCTTC.

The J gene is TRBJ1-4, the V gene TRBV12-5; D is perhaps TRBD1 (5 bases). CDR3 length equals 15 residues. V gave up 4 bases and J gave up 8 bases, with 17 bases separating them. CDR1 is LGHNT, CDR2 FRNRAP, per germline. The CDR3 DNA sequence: TGTGCTAGTGGTTCTCCTCAGGGATTGAGGGAAAAACTGTTTTTT. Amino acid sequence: CASGSPQGLREKLFF.

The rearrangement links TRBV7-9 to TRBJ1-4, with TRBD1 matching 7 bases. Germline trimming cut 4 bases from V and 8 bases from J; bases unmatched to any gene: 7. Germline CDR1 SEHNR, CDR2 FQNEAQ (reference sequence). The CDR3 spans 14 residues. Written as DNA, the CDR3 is TGTGCCAGCAGCTCCTCCAGGGGGACGGAAAAACTGTTTTTT. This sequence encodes CASSSSRGTEKLFF.

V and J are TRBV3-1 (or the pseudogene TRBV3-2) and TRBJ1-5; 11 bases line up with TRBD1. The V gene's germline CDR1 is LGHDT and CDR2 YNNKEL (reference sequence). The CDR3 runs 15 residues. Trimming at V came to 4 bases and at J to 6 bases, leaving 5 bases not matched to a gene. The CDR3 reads CASSLGQGAFQPQHF. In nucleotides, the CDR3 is TGTGCCAGCAGCCTTGGACAGGGGGCTTTTCAGCCCCAGCATTTT.

The DNA for the CDR3 is TGTGCCAGCAGCGGGGACAGGGGAGGCACAGATACGCAGTATTTT. Translating it yields CASSGDRGGTDTQYF. The chain recombines TRBV7-9 with TRBJ2-3; 10 positions agree with TRBD1. The V and J ends lost 5 bases and 1 base, in that order; junction bases with no gene match: 3. In germline, CDR1 is SEHNR, CDR2 FQNEAQ (reference sequence). The CDR3 covers 15 residues.

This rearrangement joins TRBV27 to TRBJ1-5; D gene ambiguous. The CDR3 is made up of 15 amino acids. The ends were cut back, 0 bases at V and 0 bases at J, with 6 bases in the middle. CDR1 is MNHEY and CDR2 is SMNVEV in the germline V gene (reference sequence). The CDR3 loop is CASSLSLLSNQPQHF. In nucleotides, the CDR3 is TGTGCCAGCAGTTTATCCCTCCTTAGCAATCAGCCCCAGCATTTT.

This CDR3 reads CASSLEGDRGSQPQHF. CDR3 DNA sequence: TGTGCCAGTAGTCTCGAGGGGGACAGGGGAAGTCAGCCCCAGCATTTT. The rearrangement uses TRBV19 and TRBJ1-5; the match to TRBD1 covers 10 bases. The CDR3 totals 16 residues. V dropped 5 bases and J dropped 6; count of bases not matched to a gene: 10. The germline V gene has CDR1 LNHDA and CDR2 SQIVND (reference sequence).

Here the CDR3 reads CASSLGYRTGDQETQYF. The CDR3 region has the DNA TGTGCCAGCAGCTTGGGATACCGGACAGGGGACCAAGAGACCCAGTACTTC. V gene TRBV5-5 combines with J gene TRBJ2-5; TRBD1 agrees at 9 bases. The CDR3 covers 17 residues. The trim removed 0 bases at V and 0 bases at J, leaving 6 bases unmatched. Germline assignment: CDR1 SGHKS and CDR2 YYEKEE (reference sequence).

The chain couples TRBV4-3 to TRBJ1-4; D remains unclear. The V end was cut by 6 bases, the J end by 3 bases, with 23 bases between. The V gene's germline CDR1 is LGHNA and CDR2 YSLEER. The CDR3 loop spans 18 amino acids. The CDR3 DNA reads TGCGCCAGCAGACAAACCGCTACCTGGACTATAGCTAATGAAAAACTGTTTTTT. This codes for CASRQTATWTIANEKLFF.

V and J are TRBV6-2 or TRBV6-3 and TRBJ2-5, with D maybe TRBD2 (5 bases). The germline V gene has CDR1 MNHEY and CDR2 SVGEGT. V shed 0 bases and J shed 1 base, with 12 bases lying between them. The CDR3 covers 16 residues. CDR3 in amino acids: CASSYSGGSPQETQYF. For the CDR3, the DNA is TGTGCCAGCAGTTACTCGGGCGGGTCCCCCCAAGAGACCCAGTACTTC.

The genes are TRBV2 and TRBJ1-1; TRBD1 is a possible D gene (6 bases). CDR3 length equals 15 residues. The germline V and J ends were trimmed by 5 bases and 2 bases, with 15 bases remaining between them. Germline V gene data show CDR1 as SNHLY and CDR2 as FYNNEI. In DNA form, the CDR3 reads TGTGCCAGCAGTTTCTCCGGGACATCCAACACTGAAGCTTTCTTT. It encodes CASSFSGTSNTEAFF.